This T cell receptor (beta chain) appears in the sequencing data of a study of tumor-infiltrating lymphocytes in localized non-small cell lung cancer. Sequencing was performed with immunoSEQ multiplex PCR; in TCRdb, only in-frame clones are kept and a portion is missing. The sample holds 15,000 to 20,000 clones; around 80% are singletons and the top ten take 10% to 13%. Specimen: uninvolved lung tissue not adjacent to the tumor. The sequence derives from a human donor with non-small cell lung cancer.

The CDR3: CASSTTGSTNEKLFF. CDR3 nucleotide sequence: TGTGCCAGTAGCACCACAGGATCAACTAATGAAAAACTGTTTTTT. J is TRBJ1-4 and V is TRBV19, with D maybe TRBD1 (5 bases). The CDR3 is 15 residues long. V was shortened by 6 bases and J by 0 bases, with 11 bases between the two germline ends. Per the germline V gene, CDR1 is LNHDA and CDR2 is SQIVND (reference sequence).